This T cell receptor (beta chain) was identified in a study of T cells expressing NK-cell markers. Study at large: The study drew TCR beta repertoires from sorted CD3+CD56+NKG2C+, CD3+CD56+NKG2C- and CD3+CD56-NKG2C+ T cells. Findings and limits, study-wide: Among several donors, these clonotypes also ranked first in the CD3+CD56-NKG2C+ fraction.

As concerns this clonotype: Its antigen is not identified.

What made the TCR beta cDNA was 5'RACE template switching with UMIs. TCRdb re-analyzed the 5' RACE reads; it lists each CDR3 protein once, without DNA. The sample features some 280,000 distinct CDR3 sequences, with about 0.4% in its top ten. The CDR3 spans 15 residues. Germline loops: CDR1 ENHRY, CDR2 SYGVKD. The sequenced material came from blood T cells: a sorted CD56 or NKG2C T cell subset, CD4+ or CD8+ T cells, or bulk PBMC T cells (not recorded which). The sequence derives from a man younger than 35 in good health. This chain joins TRBV10-3 and TRBJ1-6; without DNA, the TCRdb call of TRBD1 cannot be checked. CDR3 in amino acids: CAIRATGTGDSPLHF.